This T cell receptor (beta chain) was recovered during a study of Tregs in tolerant kidney transplant recipients. This table comes from immunoSEQ multiplex PCR, and its TCRdb copy is limited to in-frame clones, with some not included. The table has 95,000 to 120,000 clones, about 90% seen once. V was clipped by 0 bases and J by 1 base, with 11 bases between them. This CDR3 spans 15 amino acids. Germline CDR1 is SQVTM and CDR2 is ANQGSEA. The source of this sequence is a human donor who received a combined kidney and bone marrow transplant. The rearrangement joins TRBV29-1 to TRBJ2-3, with D perhaps TRBD2 (6 bases). The source material was CD4+ T cells from blood, sampled before the transplant. CDR3 DNA sequence: TGCAGCGTTGAAGAGACTGGCGGGGGCACAGATACGCAGTATTTT. Translating it yields CSVEETGGGTDTQYF.